This TCR beta chain was obtained from a study of blood T cell repertoires in COVID-19. Study overall: The United States, Italy and Spain provided the acute and convalescent COVID-19 samples.

The method was immunoSEQ multiplex PCR; TCRdb's version includes in-frame clones alone and lacks a portion of them. The data hold around 150,000 clones, with 84% observed a single time. Germline loops: CDR1 LGHDT, CDR2 YNNKEL (reference sequence). Deletions cut 4 bases from V and 6 bases from J, with 19 bases between. The CDR3 runs to 16 residues. This sequence originates from a woman older than 75 in a cohort sampled during active or convalescent COVID-19. This sequence joins TRBV3-1 (or the pseudogene TRBV3-2) and TRBJ2-1, with D possibly matching TRBD2 (5 bases). Sequenced input: peripheral blood. As DNA, the CDR3 is TGTGCCAGCAGCCCGAGGACTTTCGGATTTCGCAATGAGCAGTTCTTC. Protein: CASSPRTFGFRNEQFF.